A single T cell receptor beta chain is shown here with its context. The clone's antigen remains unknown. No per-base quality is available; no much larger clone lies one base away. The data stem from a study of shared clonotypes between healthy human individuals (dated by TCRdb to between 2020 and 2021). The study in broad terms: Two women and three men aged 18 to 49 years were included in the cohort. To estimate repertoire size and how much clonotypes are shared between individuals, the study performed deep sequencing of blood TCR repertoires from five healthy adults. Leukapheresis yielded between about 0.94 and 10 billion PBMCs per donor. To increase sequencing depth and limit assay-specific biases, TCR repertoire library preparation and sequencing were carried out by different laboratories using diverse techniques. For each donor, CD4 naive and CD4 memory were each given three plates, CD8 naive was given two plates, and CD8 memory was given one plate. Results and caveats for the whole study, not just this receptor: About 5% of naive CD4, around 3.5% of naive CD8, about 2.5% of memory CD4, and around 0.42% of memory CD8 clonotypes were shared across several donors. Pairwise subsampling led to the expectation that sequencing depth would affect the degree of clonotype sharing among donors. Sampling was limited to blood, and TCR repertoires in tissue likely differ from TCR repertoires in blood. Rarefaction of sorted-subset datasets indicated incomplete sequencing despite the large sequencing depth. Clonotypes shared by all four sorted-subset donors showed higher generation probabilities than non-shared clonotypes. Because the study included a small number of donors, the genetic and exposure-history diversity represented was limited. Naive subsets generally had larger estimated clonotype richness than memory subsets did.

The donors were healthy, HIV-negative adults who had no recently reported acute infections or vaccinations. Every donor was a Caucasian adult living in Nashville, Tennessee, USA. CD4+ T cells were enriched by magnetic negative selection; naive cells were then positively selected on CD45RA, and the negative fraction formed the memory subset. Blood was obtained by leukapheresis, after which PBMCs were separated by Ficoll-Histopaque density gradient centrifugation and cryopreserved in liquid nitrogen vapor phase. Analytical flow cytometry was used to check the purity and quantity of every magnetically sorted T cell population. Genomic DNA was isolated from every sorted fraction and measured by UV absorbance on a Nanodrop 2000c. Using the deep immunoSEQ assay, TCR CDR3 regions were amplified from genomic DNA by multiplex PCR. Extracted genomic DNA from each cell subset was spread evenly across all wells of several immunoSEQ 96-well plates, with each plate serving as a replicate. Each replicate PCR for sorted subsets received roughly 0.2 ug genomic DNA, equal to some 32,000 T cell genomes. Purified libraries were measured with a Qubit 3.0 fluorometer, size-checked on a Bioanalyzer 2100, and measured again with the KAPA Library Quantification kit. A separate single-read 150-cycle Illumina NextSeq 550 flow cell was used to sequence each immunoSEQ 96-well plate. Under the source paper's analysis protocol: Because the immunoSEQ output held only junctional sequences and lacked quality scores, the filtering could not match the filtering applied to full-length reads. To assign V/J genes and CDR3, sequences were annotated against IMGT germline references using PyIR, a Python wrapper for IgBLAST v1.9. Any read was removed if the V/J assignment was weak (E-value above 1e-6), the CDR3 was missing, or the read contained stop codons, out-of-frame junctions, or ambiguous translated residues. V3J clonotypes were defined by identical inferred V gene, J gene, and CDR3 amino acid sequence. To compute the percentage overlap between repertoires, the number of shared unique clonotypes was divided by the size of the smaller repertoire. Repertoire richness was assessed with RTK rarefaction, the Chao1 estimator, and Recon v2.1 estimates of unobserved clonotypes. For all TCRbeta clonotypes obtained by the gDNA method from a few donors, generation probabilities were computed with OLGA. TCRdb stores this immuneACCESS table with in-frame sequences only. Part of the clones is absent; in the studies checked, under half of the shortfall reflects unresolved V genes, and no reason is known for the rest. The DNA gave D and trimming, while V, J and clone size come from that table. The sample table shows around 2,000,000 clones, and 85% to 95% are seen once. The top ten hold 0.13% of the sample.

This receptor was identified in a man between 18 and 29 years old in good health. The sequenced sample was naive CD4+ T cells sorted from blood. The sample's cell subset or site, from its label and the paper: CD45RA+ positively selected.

The CDR3 protein: CASVRDNNYGYTF. The nucleotide sequence is TGTGCCAGCGTGAGGGACAACAACTATGGCTACACCTTC. The V and J segments used are TRBV19 and TRBJ1-2; the D segment could be TRBD1, given 6 matching bases. V was cut back by 9 bases and J by 2 bases, leaving a gap of 13 bases between them. Reading the germline V gene (reference sequence) gives CDR1 LNHDA and CDR2 SQIVND. The CDR3 has 13 amino acids, counting the end cysteine and phenylalanine. Kept here is only the CDR3 DNA, which spans 39 bases and is read in frame from base 1. Extended through the reference TRBV19 and TRBJ1-2 proteins, this CDR3 yields the full variable domain: DGGITQSPKYLFRKEGQNVTLSCEQNLNHDAMYWYRQDPGQGLRLIYYSQIVNDFQKGDIAEGYSVSREKKESFPLTVTSAQKNPTAFYLCASVRDNNYGYTFGSGTRLTVV.